This TCR beta chain appears in the sequencing data of a study of T-cell reconstitution after alpha-beta-depleted transplantation in children (dated by TCRdb to 2016 to 2017). At the level of the whole study: The study quantitatively tracked T-cell immune reconstitution after TCRalphabeta/CD19-depleted allogeneic hematopoietic cell transplantation in children using TCR repertoire profiling.

The treatment or condition label, as the study defines it: allogeneic hematopoietic cell transplantation with graft depleted of TCRalphabeta T cells and CD19 B cells. Transplant recipients were children who received TCRalphabeta/CD19-depleted allogeneic hematopoietic cell grafts. A remark on this clonotype: The antigen this receptor binds is unknown. No clone much larger than this one lies a single base away; base qualities are absent.

Reading from cysteine to phenylalanine, the CDR3 counts 16 amino acids. Only the CDR3 DNA stays, 48 bases, in frame from base 1. The germline V gene yields MNHNS for CDR1 and SASEGT for CDR2. The V end loses 6 bases and the J end loses 0 bases, and a stretch of 15 bases separates them. Broad study findings and their caveats: In some patients, high TCRbeta diversity at day 60 was attributed to recipient T cells and intrathymic progenitors that had survived conditioning. About two months after transplant, the apparently early recovery of alphabetaT-cell counts reportedly depended on just several hundred clones that had expanded rapidly and came from non-depleted graft cells. Hyperexpanded clone frequencies declined over subsequent months; after one year, T-cell counts and TCRbeta diversity were mostly attributed to newly produced T cells.

The protocol used for the library was PCR. Sequencing took place on an Illumina HiSeq 2500. TCR libraries were prepared with molecular barcoding, using unique molecular identifiers to normalize TCRbeta repertoire quantification. TCRdb reran the public reads through fastp at Q25 and MiXCR, keeping productive beta chains. A single entry per CDR3 protein holds the most common genes and DNA from its merged rows. This sample lists 540,000 or so distinct CDR3 sequences; approximately 22% were detected once. Over 12% of the sample lies in the top ten. The sequence was obtained from a boy in the first two years of life who had a stem cell transplant for acute myeloid leukemia, so the T cells may come from the graft donor. Here the sequenced sample was PBMCs, mostly from graft donor cells, taken 360 days after TCRalphabeta/CD19-depleted stem cell transplant. The rearranged segments are TRBV6-1 and TRBJ2-1; TRBD2 could be the D gene, as 6 bases match. The DNA reads as follows: TGTGCCAGCAGCCGCCTAGCGTACTCCTCCTACAATGAGCAGTTCTTC. Its amino acids are CASSRLAYSSYNEQFF.